This is a list of T cell receptor beta chains from one sample in a study of Ad26.COV2.S vaccination and SARS-CoV-2 variants. The table came from immunoSEQ multiplex PCR; TCRdb's copy has only in-frame clones and leaves some out. This sample has approximately 480,000 clones; 70% to 90% occur once, and the top ten carry 9.5% to 15%. This specimen was peripheral blood, taken in a trial of Ad26.COV2.S vaccine versus placebo. These TCRs come from a person between 18 and 60 years old who received the Ad26.COV2.S COVID-19 vaccine or a placebo. Both conserved end residues are part of each CDR3. A D gene is named only where the DNA matches it firmly. Clone size appears in some rows only: once, few, many, or a class for an expanded clone.

length	size	V	D	J	CDR3	DNA
13	NA	TRBV6-5	NA	TRBJ1-5	CASGEEWVSPQHF	TGTGCCAGCGGCGAGGAATGGGTTTCGCCCCAGCATTTT
15	NA	TRBV6-5	TRBD2	TRBJ2-3	CASTPSGDGTHTQYF	TGTGCCAGCACCCCCAGCGGGGACGGTACGCATACGCAGTATTTT
16	few	TRBV15	NA	TRBJ1-5	CATSRGLEFGNQPQHF	TGTGCCACCAGCAGAGGGTTGGAATTTGGCAATCAGCCCCAGCATTTT
15	NA	TRBV19	TRBD1	TRBJ1-6	CASSIVGTANSPLHF	TGTGCCAGTAGTATAGTCGGGACAGCTAATTCACCCCTCCACTTT
15	once	TRBV30	NA	TRBJ2-1	CAWKRETLTYNEQFF	TGTGCCTGGAAAAGGGAGACTCTTACCTACAATGAGCAGTTCTTC
15	NA	TRBV30	NA	TRBJ1-1	CAWRWRRVMNTEAFF	TGTGCCTGGAGATGGAGGCGGGTAATGAACACTGAAGCTTTCTTT
13	NA	TRBV5-6	NA	TRBJ1-2	CASSLEGRYGYTF	TGTGCCAGCAGCTTGGAGGGGAGGTATGGCTACACCTTC
17	NA	TRBV18	NA	TRBJ1-1	CASSQIPSTGENTEAFF	TGTGCCAGCTCACAGATCCCTTCGACAGGAGAGAACACTGAAGCTTTCTTT
16	NA	TRBV28	NA	TRBJ1-5	CASSFFGGSANQPQHF	TGTGCCAGCAGTTTTTTTGGGGGCAGCGCGAATCAGCCCCAGCATTTT
17	NA	TRBV9	NA	TRBJ2-1	CASSPPEGRVAYNEQFF	TGTGCCAGCAGCCCCCCTGAGGGGCGGGTGGCCTACAATGAGCAGTTCTTC
12	once	TRBV30	TRBD1	TRBJ1-1	CAWTMGQPGSFF	TGTGCCTGGACCATGGGACAGCCAGGCTCTTTCTTT
15	NA	TRBV28	TRBD2	TRBJ2-3	CASSVSGERTDTQYF	TGTGCCAGCAGTGTTAGCGGGGAACGCACAGATACGCAGTATTTT
16	NA	TRBV4-3	TRBD1	TRBJ2-7	CASSQLSGTGSYEQYF	TGCGCCAGCAGCCAGCTCTCCGGGACAGGCTCCTACGAGCAGTACTTC
13	NA	TRBV30	NA	TRBJ1-1	CAWSVTYSTEAFF	TGTGCCTGGAGTGTGACGTACTCGACTGAAGCTTTCTTT
14	NA	TRBV6-1	NA	TRBJ2-1	CASSELGFYNEQFF	TGTGCCAGCAGTGAATTGGGCTTTTACAATGAGCAGTTCTTC
15	NA	TRBV28	TRBD2	TRBJ2-1	CASSLYGTRSNEQFF	TGTGCCAGCAGTTTGTACGGGACTAGAAGCAATGAGCAGTTCTTC
12	NA	TRBV28	NA	TRBJ2-5	CASTTGPRTQYF	TGTGCCAGCACCACAGGTCCCCGGACCCAGTACTTC
14	NA	TRBV6-2/TRBV6-3	NA	TRBJ1-2	CASSYVAGSGGYTF	TGTGCCAGCAGTTACGTCGCAGGGTCGGGTGGCTACACCTTC
16	once	TRBV11-3	NA	TRBJ2-2	CASSSLSSGTTGELFF	TGTGCCAGCAGCTCACTTAGCAGTGGGACCACCGGGGAGCTGTTTTTT
16	once	TRBV27	TRBD1	TRBJ2-2	CASSFSTGTGTGELFF	TGTGCCAGCAGTTTCTCGACAGGGACGGGGACCGGGGAGCTGTTTTTT
13	NA	TRBV19	NA	TRBJ1-3	CASSVGSGNTIYF	TGTGCCAGTTCAGTGGGCTCTGGAAACACCATATATTTT
17	NA	TRBV27	TRBD1	TRBJ2-7	CASSLRSSWTGGYEQYF	TGTGCCAGCAGTTTAAGATCGTCCTGGACAGGGGGCTACGAGCAGTACTTC
13	once	TRBV28	NA	TRBJ1-6	CASSTVANSPLHF	TGTGCCAGCAGTACCGTTGCGAATTCACCCCTCCACTTT
11	NA	TRBV12-3/TRBV12-4	NA	TRBJ1-4	CASSFSRGLFF	TGTGCCAGCAGTTTCTCCCGGGGACTGTTTTTT
12	few	TRBV7-2	NA	TRBJ2-1	CASSLGANEQFF	TGTGCCAGCAGCCTTGGGGCGAATGAGCAGTTCTTC
16	NA	TRBV6-4	TRBD2	TRBJ2-5	CASSGDSGRDQETQYF	TGTGCCAGCAGTGGCGATAGCGGGAGGGACCAAGAGACCCAGTACTTC